Listed here are 8 T cell receptor beta chains from one sample, sequenced in a study of patients and donors after allogeneic stem cell transplantation. Using its own MiXCR run on the RT-PCR reads, TCRdb lists one record per CDR3 protein. The sample yields under 200,000 distinct CDR3 sequences, 30% seen once. Sequencing was done on a sample of blood, either unsorted or a sorted T cell fraction (not recorded which). The receptor source for this set is a human donor who was either an allogeneic HSCT recipient or a stem cell or donor lymphocyte infusion donor (not recorded which). It is not recorded whose cells these are; they may come from a transplant donor.

CDR3 nucleotide sequence: TGTGCCAGCAGTTTCGTAGGTGAGCAGTACTTC. It specifies CASSFVGEQYF. The V gene is TRBV28, the J gene TRBJ2-7, with D uncertain. Trimming took off 3 bases at V and 7 bases at J, with 7 bases between the two ends. CDR1 is MDHEN and CDR2 is SYDVKM in the germline V gene. The CDR3 sequence is 11 residues long.

The chain employs TRBV7-2 and TRBJ1-2; the D is unclear. Germline V CDR1 and CDR2: SGHTA, FQGNSA. The V end lost 3 bases, the J end lost 4 bases, and 9 bases lay between the germline ends. The CDR3 sequence is 13 residues long. As DNA, the CDR3 is TGTGCCAGCAGCTTCGATCCTATCTATGGCTACACCTTC. This gives the protein CASSFDPIYGYTF.

This clonotype has at least ten counts. The chain links TRBV6-6 to TRBJ2-7; maybe TRBD1 (5 bases). V lost 7 bases and J lost 9, with 22 bases in between. The CDR3 has 14 residues. Germline V gives CDR1 MNHNY, CDR2 SVGAGI (reference sequence). The chain's CDR3 is CASNDDGLGPRQYF. CDR3 bases: TGTGCCAGCAACGACGACGGCCTGGGGCCGAGGCAGTACTTC.

The sample holds a few counts of this clonotype. The V gene is TRBV6-5, the J gene TRBJ2-5, with D unclear. CDR1 and CDR2 (germline): MNHEY, SVGAGI. Trimming left V 6 bases short and J 0 bases short, with 8 bases between. The CDR3 runs 13 residues. Here the CDR3 DNA reads TGTGCCAGCAGGTCACAGTACCAAGAGACCCAGTACTTC. This codes for CASRSQYQETQYF.

The table lists this clonotype with a few counts. The rearrangement uses TRBV7-8 and TRBJ2-1; 15 positions agree with TRBD2. Germline V gene sequence: CDR1 SGHVS, CDR2 FQNEAQ. The length of the CDR3 is 24 residues. V trimming: 0 bases; J trimming: 0 bases; junction bases outside the gene matches: 18. CDR3 protein: CASSLAPGLAGGMFWGNSYNEQFF. The CDR3 region has the DNA TGTGCCAGCAGCTTAGCGCCTGGACTAGCGGGAGGGATGTTTTGGGGGAACTCCTACAATGAGCAGTTCTTC.

This rearrangement joins TRBV6-2 or TRBV6-3 to TRBJ2-3; 9 nucleotides align to TRBD2. Per germline, CDR1 MNHEY and CDR2 SVGEGT. J lost 0 bases, V lost 0 bases, and 7 bases had no gene match. The CDR3 is made up of 18 amino acids. In DNA, the CDR3 is TGTGCCAGCAGTTACTCCCGTATAGCGGGAGCTAGCACAGATACGCAGTATTTT. The encoded protein is CASSYSRIAGASTDTQYF.

The table lists this clonotype with a few counts. This rearrangement joins TRBV12-3 or TRBV12-4 to TRBJ2-7; the D gene is possibly TRBD1 (6 bases). Trimming stripped 5 bases from V and 1 base from J, with 15 bases between. The CDR3 extends over 15 amino acids. This CDR3 reads CASSPEQGPSYEQYF. The CDR3 region has the DNA TGTGCCAGCAGTCCGGAACAGGGACCTTCCTACGAGCAGTACTTC.

This clonotype was seen more than once but under ten times. The chain employs TRBV18 and TRBJ2-7; 11 bases agree with TRBD2. The CDR3 totals 15 residues. The V gene's germline CDR1 is KGHSH and CDR2 LQKENI. The V segment lost 3 bases and the J segment 4 bases; nucleotides outside the gene matches: 5. The CDR3 region is CASSPGTSGFYEQYF. The CDR3 region has the DNA TGTGCCAGCTCACCGGGGACTAGCGGATTTTACGAGCAGTACTTC.